These T cell receptor beta chains were read from a single sample in a study of T-cell memory formation after mild COVID-19. TCRdb itself ran the 5' RACE reads through MiXCR, one entry per CDR3 protein. The table has under 350,000 distinct CDR3 sequences, 15% to 20% seen once. Sequencing input: PBMCs or a T cell subset sorted from them (not recorded which). These receptors were obtained from a man younger than 35 who had mild COVID-19 (a few samples of this study predate the infection). Cell type and time point are not known. Each CDR3 is given with its conserved first and last residue. The D gene is left open where the match is weak. Expanded clones are given a class, and other clones once, few, many or no size at all.

d_gene | j_gene | len | abundance | v_gene | CDR3nt | CDR3aa
- | TRBJ2-1 | 14 | - | TRBV7-2 | TGTGCCAGCAGCTTTCGGTCCAACTACAATGAGCAGTTCTTC | CASSFRSNYNEQFF
TRBD1 | TRBJ1-1 | 17 | few | TRBV27 | TGTGCCAGCAGTTCCCTCCGTCGACAGGGGGCATTTCGTGGGGCTTTCTTT | CASSSLRRQGAFRGAFF
- | TRBJ2-7 | 16 | - | TRBV7-6 | TGTGCCAGCAGCTTAGCGTTGGCAGGGCAGGGGTACGAGCAGTACTTC | CASSLALAGQGYEQYF
- | TRBJ1-1 | 20 | - | TRBV7-2 | TGTGCCAGCAGGCCCGGGACGGAGGTATACACGACCTTCATGAACACTGAAGCTTTCTTT | CASRPGTEVYTTFMNTEAFF
- | TRBJ1-5 | 18 | - | TRBV12-3/TRBV12-4 | TGTGCCAGCAGTTTCTCAGGGGCCGGGGAAAACTTCAATCAGCCCCAGCATTTT | CASSFSGAGENFNQPQHF
- | TRBJ1-6 | 13 | few | TRBV7-9 | TGTGCCAGCAGCCCCCGGGGTGATTCACCCCTCCACTTT | CASSPRGDSPLHF
- | TRBJ1-5 | 15 | few | TRBV4-3 | TGCGCCAGCAGCCAAGATATCCGGGATGGTCAGCCCCAGCATTTT | CASSQDIRDGQPQHF
- | TRBJ1-6 | 13 | few | TRBV10-3 | TGTGCCATCAGCGAACCGGGAGTCTCACCCCTCCACTTT | CAISEPGVSPLHF
- | TRBJ1-6 | 15 | few | TRBV5-1 | TGCGCCAGCAGCTTGGCCGGGACATACAATTCACCCCTCCACTTT | CASSLAGTYNSPLHF
- | TRBJ1-3 | 16 | - | TRBV6-2/TRBV6-3 | TGTGCCAGCAGTACCAAGAGATTTTACTCTGGAAACACCATATATTTT | CASSTKRFYSGNTIYF
TRBD1 | TRBJ2-7 | 18 | - | TRBV6-6 | TGTGCCAGCAGTTACTCGAGCGGCAGGGGGAGCCTCCGGTACGAGCAGTACTTC | CASSYSSGRGSLRYEQYF
TRBD2 | TRBJ2-1 | 13 | few | TRBV15 | TGTGCCACCAGCAGAGATCGGGGGGGTGAGCAGTTCTTC | CATSRDRGGEQFF
- | TRBJ2-5 | 16 | - | TRBV9 | TGTGCCAGCAGCGTGGTATATGAATCCAAGATAGAGACCCAGTACTTC | CASSVVYESKIETQYF
- | TRBJ1-6 | 17 | many | TRBV5-1 | TGCGCCAGCAGCACCAACCCAGGAAGCCACTATAATTCACCCCTCCACTTT | CASSTNPGSHYNSPLHF
- | TRBJ1-1 | 11 | - | TRBV29-1 | TGCAGCGGTTGGAGGGGAAACCAAGGTTTCTTT | CSGWRGNQGFF
- | TRBJ2-1 | 15 | - | TRBV10-3 | TGTGCCATCCGAGGCGGGCAGTCAACTTACAATGAGCAGTTCTTC | CAIRGGQSTYNEQFF
- | TRBJ2-2 | 16 | - | TRBV4-3 | TGCGCCAGCAGCCAAGAACAGGGAACCAACACCGGGGAGCTGTTTTTT | CASSQEQGTNTGELFF
TRBD1 | TRBJ2-5 | 15 | - | TRBV5-1 | TGCGCCAGCAGGACTCAGACAGGGGAGTCGGAGACCCAGTACTTC | CASRTQTGESETQYF
- | TRBJ2-7 | 12 | few | TRBV20-1 | TGCAGTGCTAGAGGAGCGGAGCACGAGCAGTACTTC | CSARGAEHEQYF
- | TRBJ2-2 | 17 | few | TRBV12-3/TRBV12-4 | TGTGCCAGCACTCTCCTCCACGGGGCAGATTCCACCGGGGAGCTGTTTTTT | CASTLLHGADSTGELFF
- | TRBJ1-2 | 15 | - | TRBV6-1 | TGTGCCAGCTCCCTGCCGGGAGGCTCCTTTTGGGGCTACACCTTC | CASSLPGGSFWGYTF
- | TRBJ1-2 | 14 | - | TRBV5-8 | TGTGCCAGCAGCTTGGGACAGGAGGGCTATGGCTACACCTTC | CASSLGQEGYGYTF
- | TRBJ1-6 | 12 | once | TRBV2 | TGTGCCGGCTTAGGTCCCAATTCACCCCTCCACTTT | CAGLGPNSPLHF
- | TRBJ2-5 | 14 | - | TRBV12-3/TRBV12-4 | TGTGCCAGCAGAGCCCTCGGTCGAGTAGAGACCCAGTACTTC | CASRALGRVETQYF
TRBD1 | TRBJ2-4 | 17 | - | TRBV6-6 | TGTGCCAGCAGTAACACACAGGGGGTCGTGACCAAAAACATTCAGTACTTC | CASSNTQGVVTKNIQYF
- | TRBJ2-1 | 15 | - | TRBV7-2 | TGTGCCAGCAACAAGGGGGCGGGGATCTACAATGAGCAGTTCTTC | CASNKGAGIYNEQFF
- | TRBJ1-2 | 13 | - | TRBV7-6 | TGTGCCAGCAGCCCACCAGGGGAATATGGCTACACCTTC | CASSPPGEYGYTF
- | TRBJ2-1 | 13 | - | TRBV6-2/TRBV6-3 | TGTGCCAGCAGTTATGAGGGTTACAATGAGCAGTTCTTC | CASSYEGYNEQFF
- | TRBJ2-5 | 17 | few | TRBV7-8 | TGTGCCAGCAGCTTAGGGTTAAGTAGCGGTTTACAAGAGACCCAGTACTTC | CASSLGLSSGLQETQYF
TRBD2 | TRBJ2-5 | 15 | few | TRBV25-1 | TGTGCCGCGGGCGTGGCGGGGGGGAACCAAGAGACCCAGTACTTC | CAAGVAGGNQETQYF
TRBD1 | TRBJ1-2 | 18 | - | TRBV4-3 | TGCGCCAGCAGCCAAGATGTAGCTGGCAGGGGGCTCGTCTATGGCTACACCTTC | CASSQDVAGRGLVYGYTF
- | TRBJ2-5 | 14 | - | TRBV29-1 | TGCAGCGTTGGGGTAGCGGCTAGGGTGGAGACCCAGTACTTC | CSVGVAARVETQYF
- | TRBJ1-1 | 12 | many | TRBV12-3/TRBV12-4 | TGTGCCAGCAGCCGGACAAACACTGAAGCTTTCTTT | CASSRTNTEAFF
TRBD1 | TRBJ1-3 | 15 | - | TRBV4-3 | TGCGCCAGCAGCCTTGGGTGGGACAGGGGAAACACCATATATTTT | CASSLGWDRGNTIYF
TRBD2 | TRBJ2-1 | 14 | many | TRBV7-3 | TGTGCCAGCAGCCCGGGACTAGCGGGGTATGAGCAGTTCTTC | CASSPGLAGYEQFF
- | TRBJ2-1 | 16 | few | TRBV6-5 | TGTGCCAGCAGTTACTCGGGACCAAGCTCCTACAATGAGCAGTTCTTC | CASSYSGPSSYNEQFF
- | TRBJ1-2 | 14 | - | TRBV4-2 | TGTGCCAGCAGCCAACTAGACGCAACTATTGGCTACACCTTC | CASSQLDATIGYTF
- | TRBJ2-5 | 13 | few | TRBV10-3 | TGTGCCATCAACGAGGACCCACAAGAGACCCAGTACTTC | CAINEDPQETQYF
- | TRBJ2-7 | 13 | few | TRBV20-1 | TGCAGTGCTAGAACAGGGTACCTCTACGAGCAGTACTTC | CSARTGYLYEQYF
- | TRBJ2-3 | 12 | few | TRBV6-2/TRBV6-3 | TGTGCCAGCGGATCGGTCACAGATACGCAGTATTTT | CASGSVTDTQYF
- | TRBJ1-2 | 13 | few | TRBV6-5 | TGTGCCAGCAGTCCCGACAGGCCCCAAGGCTACACCTTC | CASSPDRPQGYTF
TRBD1 | TRBJ2-3 | 18 | - | TRBV7-9 | TGTGCCAGCAGCCCCGGGACAGCTTCCGTGTCGGGCACAGATACGCAGTATTTT | CASSPGTASVSGTDTQYF